The entry that follows covers one T cell receptor beta chain sequence. This clone was seen a single time. The target of this receptor is not known. Nothing much larger sits one base from this clone, and base qualities are not available. What this sample's time point label stands for: baseline before first vaccination. Vaccinee samples were obtained from the UK trials COV001 and COV002, which included a single-blind randomized controlled phase 2/3 trial of AZD1222 (ChAdOx1 nCoV-19) in healthy adults. Trial participant PBMC samples were collected at day 0 and day 28 after the second dose for TCRbeta chain sequencing. The sample is drawn from a study of T cell responses to AZD1222 COVID-19 vaccine (dated by TCRdb to the early 2020s). Broadly, across the study: Because spike-specific TCR depth and breadth did not differ between the two schedules, AZD1222 recipients who got a second dose at roughly 4 weeks were pooled with those who got a second dose at roughly 12 weeks. TCR sequencing was performed for roughly 250 trial participants, of whom some 200 were given two doses of AZD1222 and roughly 25 were given two doses of MenACWY control vaccine. Trial participants were enrolled by age into subgroups of 18-55, 56-69 and 70-plus years, and 148, 28 and 57 TCR-sequenced participants, respectively, were included in these subgroups. On the study overall, not on this receptor specifically: Conclusions about previously exposed vaccinees were limited because only six AZD1222 recipients were SARS-CoV-2 seropositive at baseline. The whole spike protein was spanned by vaccine-associated CD4 TCRs, and dominant responses were seen in regions 160-218 and 743-854. After two AZD1222 doses, both the breadth and the depth of spike-specific TCRs were significantly higher than at day 0 and than in MenACWY recipients. Most participants were white British and females outnumbered males, and the authors suggested that clonal diversity may have been underestimated. No day 14 peak-response samples were available, so repertoires were characterized only after the peak T cell response. Epitopes outside the regions mutated in the B.1.351 and B.1.1.7 variants were reportedly recognized by nearly half of the unique spike-specific TCRs. In the small 56-69-year group, the increase in depth fell short of significance, most likely because of low power.

The CDR3 regions of human TCRbeta chains were analyzed by immunosequencing. On the authors' methods: TCRs in the repertoires were matched against a reference library of SARS-CoV-2-specific TCRs that had been generated with the MIRA antigen-specificity platform. Breadth was defined as the fraction of unique TCRs that were SARS-CoV-2-associated. Depth was defined as the fraction of total T cells that were SARS-CoV-2-associated. Using the MIRA data, each spike-specific TCR was mapped to the spike region that the TCR reacts to and placed in a CD4 or CD8 class. Log10-transformed breadth and depth values were compared by one-way ANOVA with Sidak's multiple comparisons tests. TCRdb carries this immuneACCESS record with in-frame sequences only. Its versions omit some clonotypes, under half of them owing to an unresolved V gene in the studies checked, with the rest unexplained. V, J and clone size reflect that table, while D and trimming were determined from the DNA. The sample has some 83,000 clones on record, roughly 83% of them singletons. The ten top clones hold roughly 8.7% of the sample.

CDR1 and CDR2 (SNHLY, FYNNEI) derive from the germline V gene. V is shortened by 3 bases, J by 6 bases, and the region joining them spans 14 bases. Counted from cysteine to phenylalanine, this CDR3 has 14 amino acids. Only CDR3 DNA is held: 42 bases, read in frame from base 1. The sample in question was peripheral blood, obtained on day 0 of AZD1222 vaccination. The sequence was obtained from an adult in good health. The V and J segments used are TRBV2 and TRBJ1-1, with a tentative D gene TRBD1 over 6 matching bases. The CDR3 sequence is CASSEGPGAPEAFF. The DNA is as follows: TGTGCCAGCAGTGAGGGGCCGGGGGCGCCTGAAGCTTTCTTT.